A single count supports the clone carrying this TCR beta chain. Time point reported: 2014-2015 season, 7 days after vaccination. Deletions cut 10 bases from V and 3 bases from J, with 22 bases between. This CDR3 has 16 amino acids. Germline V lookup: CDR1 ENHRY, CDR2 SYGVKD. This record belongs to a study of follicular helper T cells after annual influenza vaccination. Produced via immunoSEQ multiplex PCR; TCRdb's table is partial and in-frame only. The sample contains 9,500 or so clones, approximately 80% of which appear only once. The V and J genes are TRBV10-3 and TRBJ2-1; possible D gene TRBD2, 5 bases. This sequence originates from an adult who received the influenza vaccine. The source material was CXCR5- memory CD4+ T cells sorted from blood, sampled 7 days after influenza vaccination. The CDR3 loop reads CATAGGSSLGYNEQFF. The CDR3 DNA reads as TGTGCCACCGCCGGAGGCAGCTCATTGGGCTACAATGAGCAGTTCTTC.